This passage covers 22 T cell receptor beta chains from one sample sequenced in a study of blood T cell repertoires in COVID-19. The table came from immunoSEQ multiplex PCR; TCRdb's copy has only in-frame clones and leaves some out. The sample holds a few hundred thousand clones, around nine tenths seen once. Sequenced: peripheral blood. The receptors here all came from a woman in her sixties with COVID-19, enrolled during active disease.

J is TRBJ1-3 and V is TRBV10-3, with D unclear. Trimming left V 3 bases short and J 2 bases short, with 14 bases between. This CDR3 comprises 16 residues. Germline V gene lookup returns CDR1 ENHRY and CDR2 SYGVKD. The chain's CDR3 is CAISETVGSPGNTIYF. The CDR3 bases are TGTGCCATCAGTGAAACAGTTGGTTCGCCTGGAAACACCATATATTTT.

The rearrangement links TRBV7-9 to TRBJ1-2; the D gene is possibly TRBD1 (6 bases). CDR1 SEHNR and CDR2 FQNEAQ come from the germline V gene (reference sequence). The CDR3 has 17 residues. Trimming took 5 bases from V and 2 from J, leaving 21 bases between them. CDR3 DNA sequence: TGTGCCAGCAGCCCCATAGGAGAACAGGGCCCAAACTATGGCTACACCTTC. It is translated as CASSPIGEQGPNYGYTF. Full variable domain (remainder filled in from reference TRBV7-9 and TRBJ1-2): DTGVSQNPRHKITKRGQNVTFRCDPISEHNRLYWYRQTLGQGPEFLTYFQNEAQLEKSRLLSDRFSAERPKGSFSTLEIQRTEQGDSAMYLCASSPIGEQGPNYGYTFGSGTRLTVV.

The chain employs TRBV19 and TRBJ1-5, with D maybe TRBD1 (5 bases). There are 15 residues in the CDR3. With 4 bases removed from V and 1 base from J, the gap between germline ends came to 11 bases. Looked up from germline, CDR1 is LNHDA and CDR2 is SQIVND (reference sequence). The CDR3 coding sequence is TGTGCCAGTAGTAAAAAGGCAGGGAGCAATCAGCCCCAGCATTTT. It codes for CASSKKAGSNQPQHF. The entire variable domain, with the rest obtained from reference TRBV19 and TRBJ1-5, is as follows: DGGITQSPKYLFRKEGQNVTLSCEQNLNHDAMYWYRQDPGQGLRLIYYSQIVNDFQKGDIAEGYSVSREKKESFPLTVTSAQKNPTAFYLCASSKKAGSNQPQHFGDGTRLSIL.

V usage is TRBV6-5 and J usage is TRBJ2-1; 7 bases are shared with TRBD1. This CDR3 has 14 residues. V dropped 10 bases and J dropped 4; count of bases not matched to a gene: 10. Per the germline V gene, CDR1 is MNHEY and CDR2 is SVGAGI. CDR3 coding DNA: TGTGCCACCCTCCGGGACAGAACTTACAATGAGCAGTTCTTC. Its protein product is CATLRDRTYNEQFF.

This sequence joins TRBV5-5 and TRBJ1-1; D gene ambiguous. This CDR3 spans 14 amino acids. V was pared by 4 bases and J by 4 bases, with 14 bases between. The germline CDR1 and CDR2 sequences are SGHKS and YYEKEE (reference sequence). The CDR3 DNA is TGTGCCAGCAGCCCGTTGCGGTCCTCCACTGAAGCTTTCTTT. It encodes CASSPLRSSTEAFF.

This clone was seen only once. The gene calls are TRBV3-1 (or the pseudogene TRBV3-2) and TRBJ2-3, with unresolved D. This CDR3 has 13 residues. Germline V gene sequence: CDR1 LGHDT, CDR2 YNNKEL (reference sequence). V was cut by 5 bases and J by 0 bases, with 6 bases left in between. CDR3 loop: CASSLLSTDTQYF. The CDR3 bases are TGTGCCAGCAGCTTACTCAGCACAGATACGCAGTATTTT.

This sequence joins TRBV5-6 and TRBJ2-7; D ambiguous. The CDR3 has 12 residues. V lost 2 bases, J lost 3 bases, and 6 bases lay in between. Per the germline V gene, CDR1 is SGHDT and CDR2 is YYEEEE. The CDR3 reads CASSLLLYEQYF. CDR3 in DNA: TGTGCCAGCAGCTTACTCCTCTACGAGCAGTACTTC.

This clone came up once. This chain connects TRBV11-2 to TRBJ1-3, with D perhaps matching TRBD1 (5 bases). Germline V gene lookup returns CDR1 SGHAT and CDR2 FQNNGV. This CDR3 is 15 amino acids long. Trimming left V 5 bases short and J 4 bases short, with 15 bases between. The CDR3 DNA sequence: TGTGCCAGCAGCCCAGGGAGGGTGATCGGAAACACCATATATTTT. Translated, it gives CASSPGRVIGNTIYF.

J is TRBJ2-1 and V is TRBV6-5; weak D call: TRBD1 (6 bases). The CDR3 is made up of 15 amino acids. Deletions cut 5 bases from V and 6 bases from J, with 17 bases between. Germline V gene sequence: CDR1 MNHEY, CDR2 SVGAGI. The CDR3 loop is CASSRLQGYGNEQFF. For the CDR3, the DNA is TGTGCCAGCAGTAGATTACAGGGTTATGGCAATGAGCAGTTCTTC.

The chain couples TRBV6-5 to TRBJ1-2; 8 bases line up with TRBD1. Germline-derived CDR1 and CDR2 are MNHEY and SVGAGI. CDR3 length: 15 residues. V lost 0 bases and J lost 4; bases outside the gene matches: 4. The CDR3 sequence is CASSYSDRGTYGYTF. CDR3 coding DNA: TGTGCCAGCAGTTACTCCGACAGGGGCACCTATGGCTACACCTTC.

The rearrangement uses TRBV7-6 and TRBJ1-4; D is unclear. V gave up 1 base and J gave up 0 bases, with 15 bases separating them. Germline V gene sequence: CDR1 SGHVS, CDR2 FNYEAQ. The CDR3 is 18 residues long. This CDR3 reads CASSLGPSGRATNEKLFF. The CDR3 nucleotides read TGTGCCAGCAGCTTAGGCCCCAGTGGGAGGGCAACTAATGAAAAACTGTTTTTT. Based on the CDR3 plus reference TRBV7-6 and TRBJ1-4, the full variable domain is GAGVSQSPRYKVTKRGQDVALRCDPISGHVSLYWYRQALGQGPEFLTYFNYEAQQDKSGLPNDRFSAERPEGSISTLTIQRTEQRDSAMYRCASSLGPSGRATNEKLFFGSGTQLSVL.

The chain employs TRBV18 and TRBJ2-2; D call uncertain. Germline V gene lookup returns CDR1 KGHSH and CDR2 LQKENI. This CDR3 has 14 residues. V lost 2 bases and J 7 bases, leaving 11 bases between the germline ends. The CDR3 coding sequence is TGTGCCAGCTCACCAACACTCGCGGACGGGGAGCTGTTTTTT. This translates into CASSPTLADGELFF.

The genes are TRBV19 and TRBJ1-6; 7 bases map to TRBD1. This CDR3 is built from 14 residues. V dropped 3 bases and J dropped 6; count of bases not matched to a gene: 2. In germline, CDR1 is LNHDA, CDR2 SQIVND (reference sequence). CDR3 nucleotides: TGTGCCAGTAGTATCGGGACAGCTAATTCACCCCTCCACTTT. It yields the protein CASSIGTANSPLHF.

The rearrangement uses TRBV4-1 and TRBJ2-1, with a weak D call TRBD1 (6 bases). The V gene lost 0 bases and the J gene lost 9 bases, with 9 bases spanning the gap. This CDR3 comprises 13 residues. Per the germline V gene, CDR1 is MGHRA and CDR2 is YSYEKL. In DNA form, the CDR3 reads TGCGCCAGCAGCCAAGAAGGGGGTGGTGAGCAGTTCTTC. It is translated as CASSQEGGGEQFF.

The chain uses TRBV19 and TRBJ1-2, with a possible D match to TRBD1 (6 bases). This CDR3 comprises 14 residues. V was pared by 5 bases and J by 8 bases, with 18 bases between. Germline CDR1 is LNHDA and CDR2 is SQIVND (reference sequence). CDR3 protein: CASSFLQGSWGYTF. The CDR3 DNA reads TGTGCCAGTAGTTTCCTACAGGGTTCGTGGGGCTACACCTTC.

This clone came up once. This CDR3 is CASSEGGRWASYGYTF. The CDR3 DNA reads as TGCGCCAGCAGTGAGGGGGGGAGGTGGGCCTCATATGGCTACACCTTC. This chain connects TRBV10-1 to TRBJ1-2, with D possibly TRBD1 on 5 matching bases. V was cut by 2 bases and J by 5 bases, with 18 bases left in between. This CDR3 is built from 16 residues. CDR1 is WNHNN and CDR2 is SYGVQD in the germline V gene (reference sequence).

DNA for the CDR3: TGTGCCAGCAGCCAAGATTCGAACCCGGGCACAGATACGCAGTATTTT. This sequence encodes CASSQDSNPGTDTQYF. The chain couples TRBV14 to TRBJ2-3; D gene uncertain. The CDR3 contains 16 residues. V lost 0 bases to trimming and J lost 1 base, with 11 bases between them. Looked up from germline, CDR1 is SGHDN and CDR2 is FVKESK.

CDR3 sequence reads: CATTPTGNTIYF. Written as DNA, the CDR3 is TGTGCCACAACACCCACAGGAAACACCATATATTTT. This chain links TRBV19 with TRBJ1-3; D is uncertain. Per germline, CDR1 LNHDA and CDR2 SQIVND (reference sequence). This CDR3 contains 12 residues. V was pared by 10 bases and J by 4 bases, with 11 bases between. Full variable domain (missing parts from reference TRBV19 and TRBJ1-3): DGGITQSPKYLFRKEGQNVTLSCEQNLNHDAMYWYRQDPGQGLRLIYYSQIVNDFQKGDIAEGYSVSREKKESFPLTVTSAQKNPTAFYLCATTPTGNTIYFGEGSWLTVV.

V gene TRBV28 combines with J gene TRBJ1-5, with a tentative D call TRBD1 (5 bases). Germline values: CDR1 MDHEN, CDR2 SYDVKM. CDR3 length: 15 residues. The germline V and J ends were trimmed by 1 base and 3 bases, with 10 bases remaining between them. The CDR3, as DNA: TGTGCCAGCAGTTTATATGACAGATTCAATCAGCCCCAGCATTTT. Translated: CASSLYDRFNQPQHF.

The CDR3 loop reads CASSHPGEGTEAFF. The CDR3 nucleotides are TGCGCCAGCAGCCATCCAGGGGAAGGGACTGAAGCTTTCTTT. V and J are TRBV5-1 and TRBJ1-1; a possible D gene is TRBD1 (6 bases). Germline CDR1 reads SGHRS; CDR2 reads YFSETQ. Deletions cut 4 bases from V and 5 bases from J, with 15 bases between. The CDR3 consists of 14 residues. Using reference TRBV5-1 and TRBJ1-1 for the parts outside the CDR3, the full variable domain is KAGVTQTPRYLIKTRGQQVTLSCSPISGHRSVSWYQQTPGQGLQFLFEYFSETQRNKGNFPGRFSGRQFSNSRSEMNVSTLELGDSALYLCASSHPGEGTEAFFGQGTRLTVV.

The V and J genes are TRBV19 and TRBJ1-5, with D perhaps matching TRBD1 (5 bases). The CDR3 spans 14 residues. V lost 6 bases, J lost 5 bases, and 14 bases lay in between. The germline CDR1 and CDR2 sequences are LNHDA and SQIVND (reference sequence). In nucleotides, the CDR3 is TGTGCCAGTAGCGGCCTGATCAGGGATCAGCCCCAGCATTTT. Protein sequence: CASSGLIRDQPQHF.

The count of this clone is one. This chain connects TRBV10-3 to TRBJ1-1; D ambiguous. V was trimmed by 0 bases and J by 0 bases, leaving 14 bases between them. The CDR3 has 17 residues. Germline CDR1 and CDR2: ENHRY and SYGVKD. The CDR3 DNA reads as TGTGCCATCAGTGAGTCGAGAGCCTTGAGGTTGAACACTGAAGCTTTCTTT. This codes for CAISESRALRLNTEAFF.